A single sample is the source of the 4 T cell receptor beta chains below, sequenced in a study of blood T cell repertoires in COVID-19. Sequenced by immunoSEQ multiplex PCR; TCRdb stores in-frame clones only, minus some. The table has roughly 400,000 clones, roughly 90% seen once. Material for sequencing was PBMCs or T cells enriched from blood (not recorded which). These receptors all come from a woman aged 35 to 49 who had been exposed to COVID-19.

The chain is built from TRBV24-1 and TRBJ2-2; weak D call: TRBD1 (5 bases). Germline lookup yields CDR1 KGHDR and CDR2 SFDVKD. The CDR3 length is 16 residues. V shed 0 bases and J shed 4 bases, with 11 bases lying between them. CDR3 region: CATSDLAGFITGELFF. Here the CDR3 DNA reads TGTGCCACCAGTGATTTGGCAGGGTTTATCACCGGGGAGCTGTTTTTT.

The chain uses TRBV5-6 and TRBJ1-2, with no clear D. CDR1 is SGHDT, CDR2 YYEEEE, per germline. The CDR3 covers 15 residues. V lost 0 bases to trimming and J lost 0 bases, with 9 bases between them. CDR3 DNA sequence: TGTGCCAGCAGCTTGGGCGGCAGATCTAACTATGGCTACACCTTC. Protein: CASSLGGRSNYGYTF.

The chain has TRBV4-1 and TRBJ1-1; perhaps TRBD1 as D (5 bases). CDR3 length: 15 amino acids. Germline V lookup: CDR1 MGHRA, CDR2 YSYEKL. V shed 3 bases and J shed 4 bases, with 15 bases lying between them. CDR3 protein: CASSQDPLGGTEAFF. In DNA, the CDR3 is TGCGCCAGCAGCCAGGACCCCTTGGGGGGCACTGAAGCTTTCTTT.

V gene TRBV5-1 combines with J gene TRBJ1-1; D is unclear. CDR1 SGHRS and CDR2 YFSETQ come from the germline V gene. The CDR3 is 13 residues long. V was cut by 5 bases and J by 5 bases, with 13 bases left in between. CDR3 nucleotides: TGCGCCAGCAGTCTACGGGGAGGGACTGAAGCTTTCTTT. Amino acid sequence: CASSLRGGTEAFF.